The 30 T cell receptor beta chains below come from one sample, sequenced in a study of blood T cell repertoires in COVID-19. This table comes from immunoSEQ multiplex PCR, and its TCRdb copy is limited to in-frame clones, with some not included. The table has about 120,000 clones, around 80% seen once. The source material was peripheral blood. The receptor source for this set is a man between 60 and 75 years old with active or convalescent COVID-19.

This sequence joins TRBV19 and TRBJ1-2, with D unclear. CDR1 and CDR2 from the germline V gene are LNHDA and SQIVND (reference sequence). This CDR3 has 15 residues. Between the trimmed V and J ends, which lost 3 bases and 4 bases, there was a span of 15 bases. CDR3 amino acids: CASSIHPRRGYGYTF. The CDR3 coding sequence is TGTGCCAGTAGTATCCACCCCAGACGGGGCTATGGCTACACCTTC.

The chain carries TRBV7-2 and TRBJ2-7; 13 bases fit TRBD2. Germline V gives CDR1 SGHTA, CDR2 FQGNSA. Trimming at V came to 2 bases and at J to 3 bases, leaving 13 bases not matched to a gene. This CDR3 contains 19 residues. CDR3 residues: CASSLLSRPTSGRGYEQYF. The CDR3 DNA follows: TGTGCCAGCAGCTTATTGTCCCGGCCCACTAGCGGGAGGGGCTACGAGCAGTACTTC.

The chain employs TRBV12-3 or TRBV12-4 and TRBJ1-3, with D possibly TRBD1 on 6 matching bases. Trimming took off 10 bases at V and 8 bases at J, with 15 bases between the two ends. The CDR3 has 12 residues. The CDR3 loop reads CATRGAGDTIYF. The CDR3 coding sequence is TGTGCCACCCGGGGGGCCGGGGACACCATATATTTT.

This chain connects TRBV19 to TRBJ2-6, with 12 bases aligning to TRBD2. V dropped 7 bases and J dropped 2; count of bases not matched to a gene: 6. This CDR3 is built from 17 residues. The germline V gene encodes CDR1 LNHDA and CDR2 SQIVND (reference sequence). As DNA, the CDR3 is TGTGCCAGTATGAAACTAGCGGGAGGTGCTGGGGCCAACGTCCTGACTTTC. This codes for CASMKLAGGAGANVLTF. The complete variable domain, with remaining parts taken from reference TRBV19 and TRBJ2-6, reads DGGITQSPKYLFRKEGQNVTLSCEQNLNHDAMYWYRQDPGQGLRLIYYSQIVNDFQKGDIAEGYSVSREKKESFPLTVTSAQKNPTAFYLCASMKLAGGAGANVLTFGAGSRLTVL.

This sequence joins TRBV27 and TRBJ2-1; 7 nucleotides match TRBD1. Unmatched junction bases numbered 6, after V lost 8 bases and J lost 2 bases. Germline V gene data show CDR1 as MNHEY and CDR2 as SMNVEV (reference sequence). This CDR3 has 14 residues. CDR3 sequence: CASARQGTYNEQFF. CDR3 sequence (DNA): TGTGCCAGCGCCAGACAGGGAACCTACAATGAGCAGTTCTTC.

This chain links TRBV5-1 with TRBJ2-3; 10 positions match TRBD1. Germline CDR1 is SGHRS and CDR2 is YFSETQ. The trim removed 4 bases at V and 6 bases at J, leaving 2 bases unmatched. This CDR3 contains 13 residues. The CDR3 nucleotides are TGCGCCAGCAGCCTGGACAGGGGGGATACGCAGTATTTT. This translates into CASSLDRGDTQYF.

V gene TRBV5-6 combines with J gene TRBJ1-3, with D hard to call. The germline V and J ends were trimmed by 4 bases and 4 bases, with 9 bases remaining between them. This CDR3 is built from 13 residues. CDR1 is SGHDT and CDR2 is YYEEEE in the germline V gene. The CDR3 nucleotides read TGTGCCAGCAGCCCCGACTCGGGAAACACCATATATTTT. Amino acid sequence: CASSPDSGNTIYF. The full variable domain, in which reference TRBV5-6 and TRBJ1-3 provide the parts outside the CDR3, is DAGVTQSPTHLIKTRGQQVTLRCSPKSGHDTVSWYQQALGQGPQFIFQYYEEEERQRGNFPDRFSGHQFPNYSSELNVNALLLGDSALYLCASSPDSGNTIYFGEGSWLTVV.

The chain carries TRBV28 and TRBJ2-7; a possible D gene is TRBD1 (6 bases). The CDR3 covers 17 residues. V lost 5 bases and J lost 2, with 22 bases in between. The germline V gene encodes CDR1 MDHEN and CDR2 SYDVKM. In DNA, the CDR3 is TGTGCCAGCAGTCCCAACCACCTATCGGACAGTCCCTACGAGCAGTACTTC. Its protein product is CASSPNHLSDSPYEQYF.

V is TRBV3-1 (or the pseudogene TRBV3-2) and J is TRBJ2-1; 9 bases are shared with TRBD2. J lost 9 bases, V lost 0 bases, and 6 bases had no gene match. The germline gives CDR1 LGHDT, CDR2 YNNKEL (reference sequence). The CDR3 is 15 amino acids. CDR3 in amino acids: CASSQDVAGDREQFF. The CDR3 bases are TGTGCCAGCAGCCAAGATGTAGCGGGAGACCGTGAGCAGTTCTTC.

The chain carries TRBV6-6 and TRBJ1-6; a weak D match, TRBD1 (6 bases). This CDR3 comprises 15 residues. Trimming took 0 bases from V and 8 from J, leaving 11 bases between them. In germline, CDR1 is MNHNY, CDR2 SVGAGI (reference sequence). DNA of the CDR3: TGTGCCAGCAGTTACTCGAGAGGGGGGGATTCACCCCTCCACTTT. Its protein is CASSYSRGGDSPLHF.

V and J are TRBV18 and TRBJ1-6, with 9 nucleotides matching TRBD1. The germline gives CDR1 KGHSH, CDR2 LQKENI. J lost 10 bases, V lost 3 bases, and 10 bases had no gene match. This CDR3 contains 16 residues. The DNA of the CDR3 is TGTGCCAGCTCACCGGACAGGGGAGATCCCCCCTCACCCCTCCACTTT. As protein: CASSPDRGDPPSPLHF.

The CDR3 sequence: CASNQLGLADYEQYF. Here the CDR3 DNA reads TGTGCCAGCAACCAGCTGGGACTAGCGGATTACGAGCAGTACTTC. The J gene is TRBJ2-7, the V gene TRBV11-2, with 11 bases that match TRBD2. Germline lookup yields CDR1 SGHAT and CDR2 FQNNGV. V lost 7 bases and J lost 4; bases outside the gene matches: 9. The CDR3 length is 15 residues.

This clone was detected many times. The rearrangement joins TRBV4-2 to TRBJ2-5, with D perhaps matching TRBD1 (7 bases). The germline V and J ends were trimmed by 2 bases and 4 bases, with 11 bases remaining between them. In germline, CDR1 is LGHNA, CDR2 YNFKEQ. This CDR3 is built from 14 residues. The CDR3 coding sequence is TGTGCCAGCAGCCAAAGACAGGGAGGAGAGACCCAGTACTTC. Translating gives CASSQRQGGETQYF.

The chain has TRBV5-1 and TRBJ1-6; 7 nucleotides match TRBD1. There are 16 residues in the CDR3. Germline CDR1 SGHRS, CDR2 YFSETQ. Trimming removed 2 bases from V and 7 bases from J; junction bases left unmatched: 9. The CDR3 sequence: CASSLGLTGPNSPLHF. In DNA, the CDR3 is TGCGCCAGCAGCTTAGGACTGACAGGGCCCAATTCACCCCTCCACTTT. Complete variable domain (other parts from reference TRBV5-1 and TRBJ1-6): KAGVTQTPRYLIKTRGQQVTLSCSPISGHRSVSWYQQTPGQGLQFLFEYFSETQRNKGNFPGRFSGRQFSNSRSEMNVSTLELGDSALYLCASSLGLTGPNSPLHFGNGTRLTVT.

V and J are TRBV15 and TRBJ2-5, with a weak D call TRBD2 (5 bases). CDR3 size: 16 residues. Germline V CDR1 and CDR2: LNHNV, YYDKDF (reference sequence). With 0 bases removed from V and 2 bases from J, the gap between germline ends came to 13 bases. DNA for the CDR3: TGTGCCACCAGCAGAGATCCCTTCACTAGACAAGAGACCCAGTACTTC. This codes for CATSRDPFTRQETQYF. Filled out from reference TRBV15 and TRBJ2-5, the complete variable domain reads DAMVIQNPRYQVTQFGKPVTLSCSQTLNHNVMYWYQQKSSQAPKLLFHYYDKDFNNEADTPDNFQSRRPNTSFCFLDIRSPGLGDTAMYLCATSRDPFTRQETQYFGPGTRLLVL.

The rearrangement links TRBV7-9 to TRBJ2-7, with TRBD2 identical over 8 bases. The CDR3 has 15 residues. V gave up 8 bases and J gave up 3 bases; unmatched junction bases: 12. Germline V CDR1 and CDR2: SEHNR, FQNEAQ (reference sequence). The CDR3 is CASESGGGKSYEQYF. CDR3 coding DNA: TGTGCCAGCGAATCCGGGGGGGGGAAGAGCTACGAGCAGTACTTC. The whole variable domain, remainder taken from reference TRBV7-9 and TRBJ2-7, is DTGVSQNPRHKITKRGQNVTFRCDPISEHNRLYWYRQTLGQGPEFLTYFQNEAQLEKSRLLSDRFSAERPKGSFSTLEIQRTEQGDSAMYLCASESGGGKSYEQYFGPGTRLTVT.

This chain joins TRBV5-1 and TRBJ2-2, with 7 bases that match TRBD1. The germline V gene encodes CDR1 SGHRS and CDR2 YFSETQ. Germline trimming cut 0 bases from V and 1 base from J; bases unmatched to any gene: 3. This CDR3 contains 16 residues. CDR3 sequence (DNA): TGCGCCAGCAGCTTGGCCACAGGGGAGAACACCGGGGAGCTGTTTTTT. Its protein is CASSLATGENTGELFF.

The V gene is TRBV18, the J gene TRBJ1-3, with no clear D. Germline loops: CDR1 KGHSH, CDR2 LQKENI. The V end was cut by 2 bases, the J end by 0 bases, with 8 bases between. The CDR3 covers 15 residues. The CDR3 loop is CASSPGVLSGNTIYF. The CDR3 region has the DNA TGTGCCAGCTCACCAGGAGTTCTCTCTGGAAACACCATATATTTT.

The genes are TRBV24-1 and TRBJ2-1; 11 bases are shared with TRBD2. The CDR3 contains 17 residues. V trimming: 5 bases; J trimming: 8 bases; junction bases outside the gene matches: 13. Germline CDR1 and CDR2: KGHDR and SFDVKD. Here the CDR3 DNA reads TGTGCCACCAGTGGATCCCACACTAGCGGGAGTCCCTATGAGCAGTTCTTC. Its translation is CATSGSHTSGSPYEQFF.

The CDR3 spells CASSLATFNYGYTF. Here the CDR3 DNA reads TGCGCCAGCAGCTTGGCTACCTTTAACTATGGCTACACCTTC. This chain uses TRBV5-1 with TRBJ1-2, with D unclear. This CDR3 has 14 residues. CDR1 is SGHRS and CDR2 is YFSETQ in the germline V gene. Trimming stripped 0 bases from V and 1 base from J, with 7 bases between.

This clone was recorded only once. CDR3 amino acids: CAGSQGINLQETQYF. DNA for the CDR3: TGTGCCGGCTCCCAGGGGATCAACCTTCAAGAGACCCAGTACTTC. The chain links TRBV6-5 to TRBJ2-5; D possibly corresponds to TRBD1 (6 bases). CDR1 is MNHEY and CDR2 is SVGAGI in the germline V gene. V lost 11 bases to trimming and J lost 2 bases, with 21 bases between them. The CDR3 has 15 amino acids.

This chain connects TRBV5-3 to TRBJ1-3; a possible D gene is TRBD1 (6 bases). TRBV5-3 is sorted into the ORF group, with uncertain function. Between the trimmed V and J ends, which lost 4 bases and 3 bases, there was a span of 14 bases. This CDR3 is built from 15 residues. CDR3 DNA sequence: TGTGCCAGAAGCGTGCACAGGGTCGGTGGAAACACCATATATTTT. Amino acid sequence: CARSVHRVGGNTIYF.

The rearrangement joins TRBV5-5 to TRBJ2-7; TRBD1 agrees at 7 bases. Germline V gene data show CDR1 as SGHKS and CDR2 as YYEKEE (reference sequence). The CDR3 runs to 15 residues. J was trimmed by 4 bases and V by 3 bases; bases with no gene match: 10. CDR3 DNA: TGTGCCAGCAGCTGGACAGGAAGGGATGGTTACGAGCAGTACTTC. Amino acid sequence: CASSWTGRDGYEQYF.

The chain recombines TRBV7-9 with TRBJ2-1; 12 bases agree with TRBD2. The CDR3 is 15 amino acids. V lost 6 bases and J lost 9; bases outside the gene matches: 9. Per the germline V gene, CDR1 is SEHNR and CDR2 is FQNEAQ (reference sequence). CDR3 bases: TGTGCCAGCAGGCAGCTAGCGGGAGGGCCGCCTGAGCAGTTCTTC. Translation: CASRQLAGGPPEQFF.

The chain carries TRBV6-5 and TRBJ2-7, with 10 bases matching TRBD2. CDR1 and CDR2 from the germline V gene are MNHEY and SVGAGI. CDR3 size: 14 residues. J lost 7 bases, V lost 5 bases, and 8 bases had no gene match. CDR3 sequence (DNA): TGTGCCAGCAGTCGGACTAGCGGACCCAGGGAGCAGTACTTC. Its translation: CASSRTSGPREQYF.

The chain links TRBV18 to TRBJ2-2, with TRBD2 as a possible D gene (5 bases). In germline, CDR1 is KGHSH, CDR2 LQKENI. V was clipped by 3 bases and J by 6 bases, with 14 bases between them. There are 15 residues in the CDR3. CDR3 sequence (DNA): TGTGCCAGCTCACCGGTAGCGAGTGGGGCCGGGGAGCTGTTTTTT. Residues: CASSPVASGAGELFF. Full variable domain (remainder filled in from reference TRBV18 and TRBJ2-2): NAGVMQNPRHLVRRRGQEARLRCSPMKGHSHVYWYRQLPEEGLKFMVYLQKENIIDESGMPKERFSAEFPKEGPSILRIQQVVRGDSAAYFCASSPVASGAGELFFGEGSRLTVL.

This clone has a handful of counts. The rearrangement links TRBV5-1 to TRBJ2-2, with unresolved D. Trimming removed 2 bases from V and 4 bases from J, with 12 bases in between. CDR1 and CDR2 from the germline V gene are SGHRS and YFSETQ. This CDR3 has 15 residues. The CDR3 sequence is CASSFEAKRTGELFF. Here the CDR3 DNA reads TGCGCCAGCAGCTTTGAAGCGAAGCGCACCGGGGAGCTGTTTTTT. Complete variable domain (other parts from reference TRBV5-1 and TRBJ2-2): KAGVTQTPRYLIKTRGQQVTLSCSPISGHRSVSWYQQTPGQGLQFLFEYFSETQRNKGNFPGRFSGRQFSNSRSEMNVSTLELGDSALYLCASSFEAKRTGELFFGEGSRLTVL.

CDR3 residues: CASRHGTSGLNEQFF. The CDR3 region has the DNA TGTGCCAGCAGGCACGGGACTAGCGGCCTCAATGAGCAGTTCTTC. The chain has TRBV27 and TRBJ2-1; 11 bases are a match to TRBD2. Trimming removed 6 bases from V and 6 bases from J; junction bases left unmatched: 7. CDR1 is MNHEY and CDR2 is SMNVEV in the germline V gene (reference sequence). This CDR3 region has 15 residues.

The J gene is TRBJ1-6, the V gene TRBV4-2, with TRBD1 identical over 8 bases. Unmatched junction bases numbered 4, after V lost 0 bases and J lost 6 bases. Germline V gene data show CDR1 as LGHNA and CDR2 as YNFKEQ. The CDR3 runs to 16 residues. The CDR3 DNA reads TGTGCCAGCAGCCAAGATAGGACAGGGATTAATTCACCCCTCCACTTT. It specifies CASSQDRTGINSPLHF.

This rearrangement joins TRBV27 to TRBJ2-2, with D possibly being TRBD1 (6 bases). The CDR3 contains 18 residues. The V end lost 4 bases, the J end lost 0 bases, and 18 bases lay between the germline ends. CDR1 and CDR2 from the germline V gene are MNHEY and SMNVEV (reference sequence). The CDR3 reads CASSSQGSESPNTGELFF. CDR3 bases: TGTGCCAGCAGTTCGCAGGGGTCCGAGTCCCCGAACACCGGGGAGCTGTTTTTT.